One and the same sample provided the 7 T cell receptor beta chains below, sequenced in a study of response to subunit inactivated influenza vaccine. From the RT-PCR reads, TCRdb called clonotypes with MiXCR, one entry per CDR3 protein. This repertoire shows roughly 460,000 distinct CDR3 sequences, 9.5% to 12% found once; its top ten account for about 12%. Sequenced material: PBMCs from blood, taken roughly 45 days after vaccination. The receptors derive from a man aged 50-59 years who received an inactivated influenza vaccine.

This clonotype was seen many times. The rearrangement links TRBV7-9 to TRBJ2-7; TRBD1 matches 7 bases. V was pared by 5 bases and J by 3 bases, with 10 bases of the junction left unmatched. The germline gives CDR1 SEHNR, CDR2 FQNEAQ (reference sequence). The CDR3 is made up of 15 amino acids. The CDR3 DNA reads as TGTGCCAGCAGCCCAATACAGGGGTTAGTCTACGAGCAGTACTTC. Protein product: CASSPIQGLVYEQYF. Using reference TRBV7-9 and TRBJ2-7 for the parts outside the CDR3, the full variable domain is DTGVSQNPRHKITKRGQNVTFRCDPISEHNRLYWYRQTLGQGPEFLTYFQNEAQLEKSRLLSDRFSAERPKGSFSTLEIQRTEQGDSAMYLCASSPIQGLVYEQYFGPGTRLTVT.

This clonotype came up a few times. The J gene is TRBJ2-2, the V gene TRBV27, with 12 positions matching TRBD2. This CDR3 region has 18 residues. The V segment lost 2 bases and the J segment 3 bases; nucleotides outside the gene matches: 7. Germline V gene lookup returns CDR1 MNHEY and CDR2 SMNVEV (reference sequence). The CDR3: CASSLASGGAGYTGELFF. DNA for the CDR3: TGTGCCAGCAGTTTAGCTAGCGGGGGGGCCGGGTACACCGGGGAGCTGTTTTTT.

This chain links TRBV28 with TRBJ1-1; D gene unclear. Trimming took 5 bases from V and 3 from J, leaving 16 bases between them. This CDR3 contains 15 residues. Germline CDR1 reads MDHEN; CDR2 reads SYDVKM. This CDR3 is CASSTPPPSDTEAFF. The CDR3 DNA follows: TGTGCCAGCAGTACGCCGCCCCCCTCAGACACTGAAGCTTTCTTT.

This clonotype has only a few counts. The J gene is TRBJ2-3, the V gene TRBV7-2; 10 nucleotides align to TRBD2. The CDR3 runs 16 residues. The ends lost 0 bases at V and 2 bases at J; junction bases unmatched: 2. Looked up from germline, CDR1 is SGHTA and CDR2 is FQGNSA. The CDR3 region is CASSLASGGITDTQYF. The CDR3 DNA is TGTGCCAGCAGCTTAGCTAGCGGGGGGATCACAGATACGCAGTATTTT.

Only a few counts were recorded for this clonotype. In DNA form, the CDR3 reads TGTGCCAGCAGTCCCAGTCCGAGCGGGGGCTCCTACGAGCAGTACTTC. The encoded protein is CASSPSPSGGSYEQYF. This rearrangement joins TRBV6-2 or TRBV6-3 to TRBJ2-7; 8 nucleotides align to TRBD2. With 5 bases clipped from V and 0 bases from J, the junction kept 9 bases outside the gene matches. The germline gives CDR1 MNHEY, CDR2 SVGEGT. CDR3 size: 16 residues.

This clonotype was counted ten times or more. J is TRBJ2-2 and V is TRBV27; D is perhaps TRBD2 (6 bases). The CDR3 is 15 residues long. V lost 1 base and J lost 4, with 10 bases in between. From germline, CDR1 is MNHEY and CDR2 SMNVEV (reference sequence). The CDR3 bases are TGTGCCAGCAGTTTATTACTAGCCGGCACCGGGGAGCTGTTTTTT. Translation gives CASSLLLAGTGELFF.

This clonotype was picked up many times. The chain joins TRBV9 to TRBJ2-3; a possible D gene is TRBD2 (6 bases). The CDR3 is 17 residues long. The ends were cut back, 1 base at V and 3 bases at J, with 18 bases in the middle. Germline-derived CDR1 and CDR2 are SGDLS and YYNGEE. CDR3 nucleotide sequence: TGTGCCAGCAGCGTACGGGAGAGGACCTCCGATACAGATACGCAGTATTTT. This translates into CASSVRERTSDTDTQYF.